This TCR beta chain was sequenced during a study of blood T cell repertoires in COVID-19. The CDR3 extends over 15 amino acids. Germline assignment: CDR1 MGHDK and CDR2 SYGVNS. Trimming stripped 4 bases from V and 3 bases from J, with 15 bases between. The assay was immunoSEQ multiplex PCR, and TCRdb's table has in-frame clones only and misses some. This sample has 150,000 to 160,000 clones, with over 70% found just once. The chain couples TRBV25-1 to TRBJ1-1; tentatively, D is TRBD1 (5 bases). The sequenced sample consisted of peripheral blood. The source of this sequence is a man aged 60 to 69 with acute or convalescent COVID-19. The CDR3 protein is CASSVPDISDTEAFF. CDR3 DNA: TGTGCCAGCAGTGTTCCGGACATCTCAGACACTGAAGCTTTCTTT.